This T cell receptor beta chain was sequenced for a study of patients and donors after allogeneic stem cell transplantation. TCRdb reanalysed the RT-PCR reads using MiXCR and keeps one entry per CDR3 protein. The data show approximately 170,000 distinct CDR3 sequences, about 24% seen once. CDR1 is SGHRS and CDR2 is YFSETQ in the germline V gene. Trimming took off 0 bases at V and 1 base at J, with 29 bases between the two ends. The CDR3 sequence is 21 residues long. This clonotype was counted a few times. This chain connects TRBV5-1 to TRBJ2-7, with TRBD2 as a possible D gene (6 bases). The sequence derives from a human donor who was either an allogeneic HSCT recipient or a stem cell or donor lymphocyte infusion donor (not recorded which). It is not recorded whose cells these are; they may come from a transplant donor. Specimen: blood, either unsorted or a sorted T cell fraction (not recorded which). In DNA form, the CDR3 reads TGCGCCAGCAGCTTGGAGTCTGCCTTCATAAAATATCGCGGGAATTCCTACGAGCAGTACTTC. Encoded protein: CASSLESAFIKYRGNSYEQYF.